The T cell receptor (beta chain) under discussion was sequenced for a study of blood T cell repertoires in COVID-19 (TCRdb year 2020). Regarding the study in general: Samples covering the acute and convalescent phases of COVID-19 were provided by collaborators in the United States, Italy and Spain. The prospective study material was composed of cDNA or gDNA derived from T cells, B-cell-depleted T cells, or PBMCs. Subjects who had been exposed to COVID-19, were actively infected with it, or had recovered from it provided the deeply sampled blood TCRbeta repertoires that made up the dataset. The repertoires were released in a freely available public database intended as a resource for research on the immune response to SARS-CoV-2. Samples were obtained from the ongoing ImmuneRACE study (first 160 participants) and from some 1,200 subjects provided by 6 global collaborators. The sample metadata nearly always contained a de-identified subject ID, COVID-19 status, age in years and sex. HLA class I and class II types, where available, came from metadata supplied by the sample provider rather than from assay-based typing.

Trimmed from V: 2 bases; trimmed from J: 5 bases; junction bases lacking a gene match: 13. The CDR3 goes from the cysteine to the phenylalanine over 17 residues. The DNA shown is the 51-base CDR3, in frame from base 1. CDR1 and CDR2, per the germline V gene, are SGHRS and YFSETQ. Points the paper makes about the study in general: The quantity of clinical and demographic metadata differed by source and by participant and was supplied without curation.

At one collaborating source in Seattle, patients were enrolled during active infection and were followed longitudinally through the course of disease. Each collaborating institution followed its own protocols to collect whole blood in K2EDTA tubes. For TCRbeta analysis, collaborators shipped samples in one of three forms: frozen whole blood, isolated PBMCs, or DNA extracted from either of those sample types. On this clone itself: Its binding antigen is unknown. Per-base qualities were not stored, and no clone one base away is much larger. This sample also contains other DNA sequences that code for the same CDR3.

The immunoSEQ Assay, a bias-controlled multiplex PCR, was used to amplify TCRbeta CDR3 regions from genomic DNA. On the authors' methods: The number of nucleated cells in each sample was estimated by amplification of reference gene primers within the assay. Sequence reads were collapsed and filtered to measure the absolute abundance of every unique TCRbeta CDR3 rearrangement. Productive Simpson clonality was computed per sample as the square root of Simpson's diversity index over productive rearrangements. TCRdb obtained this table from immuneACCESS and retained in-frame rearrangements with V and J assigned. These tables miss some clones; where compared with another copy, unresolved V genes account for less than half of the shortfall, and the remainder is unexplained. V, J and clone size are those of that table, while D and trimming were read from the DNA. The sample table records roughly 100,000 clones; roughly 92% of these occur just once. Together, the top ten hold 1.9% of the sample.

This sequence uses TRBV5-1 and TRBJ2-3, with TRBD1 identical over 8 junction bases. This TCR was recovered from a woman aged 50 to 65 with COVID-19, enrolled during active disease. The sequenced material came from peripheral blood. The DNA sequence follows: TGCGCCAGCAGCTTCGCCGGGGGAACTACAGGGGGAGATACGCAGTATTTT. Its amino acids are CASSFAGGTTGGDTQYF. With the rest looked up from the reference TRBV5-1 and TRBJ2-3 genes rather than sequenced, the full variable domain is KAGVTQTPRYLIKTRGQQVTLSCSPISGHRSVSWYQQTPGQGLQFLFEYFSETQRNKGNFPGRFSGRQFSNSRSEMNVSTLELGDSALYLCASSFAGGTTGGDTQYFGPGTRLTVL.